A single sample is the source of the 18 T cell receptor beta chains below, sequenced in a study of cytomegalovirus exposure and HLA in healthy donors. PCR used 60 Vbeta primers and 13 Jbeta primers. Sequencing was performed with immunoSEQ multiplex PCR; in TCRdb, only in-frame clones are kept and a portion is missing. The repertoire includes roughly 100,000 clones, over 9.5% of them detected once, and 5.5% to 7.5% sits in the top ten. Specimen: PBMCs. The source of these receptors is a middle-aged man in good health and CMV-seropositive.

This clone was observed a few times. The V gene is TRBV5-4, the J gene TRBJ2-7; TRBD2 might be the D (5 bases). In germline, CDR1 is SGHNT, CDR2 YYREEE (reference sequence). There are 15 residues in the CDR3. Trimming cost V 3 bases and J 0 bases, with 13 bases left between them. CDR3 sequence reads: CASSSPGFGSYEQYF. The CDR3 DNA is TGTGCCAGCAGCTCTCCGGGATTCGGCTCCTACGAGCAGTACTTC. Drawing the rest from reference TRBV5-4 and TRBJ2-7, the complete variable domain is ETGVTQSPTHLIKTRGQQVTLRCSSQSGHNTVSWYQQALGQGPQFIFQYYREEENGRGNFPPRFSGLQFPNYSSELNVNALELDDSALYLCASSSPGFGSYEQYFGPGTRLTVT.

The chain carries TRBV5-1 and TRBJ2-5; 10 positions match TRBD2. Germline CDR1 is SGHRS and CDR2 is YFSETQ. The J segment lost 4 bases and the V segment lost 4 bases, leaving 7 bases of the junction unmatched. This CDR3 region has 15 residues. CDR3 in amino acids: CASSRTSGGGETQYF. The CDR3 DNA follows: TGCGCCAGCAGCCGGACTAGCGGAGGGGGAGAGACCCAGTACTTC. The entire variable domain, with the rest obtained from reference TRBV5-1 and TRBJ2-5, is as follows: KAGVTQTPRYLIKTRGQQVTLSCSPISGHRSVSWYQQTPGQGLQFLFEYFSETQRNKGNFPGRFSGRQFSNSRSEMNVSTLELGDSALYLCASSRTSGGGETQYFGPGTRLLVL.

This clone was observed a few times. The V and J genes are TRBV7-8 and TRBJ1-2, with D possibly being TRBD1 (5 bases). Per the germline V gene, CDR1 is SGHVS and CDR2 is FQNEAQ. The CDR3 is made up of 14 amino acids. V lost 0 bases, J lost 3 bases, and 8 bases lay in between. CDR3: CASSLARADYGYTF. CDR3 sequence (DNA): TGTGCCAGCAGCTTAGCCAGGGCGGACTATGGCTACACCTTC.

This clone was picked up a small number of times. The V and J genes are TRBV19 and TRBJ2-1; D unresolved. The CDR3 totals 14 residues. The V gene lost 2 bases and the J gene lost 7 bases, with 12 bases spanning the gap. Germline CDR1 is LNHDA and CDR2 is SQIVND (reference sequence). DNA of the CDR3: TGTGCCAGTAGTATATCGGCTAGTCAGAATGAGCAGTTCTTC. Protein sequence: CASSISASQNEQFF.

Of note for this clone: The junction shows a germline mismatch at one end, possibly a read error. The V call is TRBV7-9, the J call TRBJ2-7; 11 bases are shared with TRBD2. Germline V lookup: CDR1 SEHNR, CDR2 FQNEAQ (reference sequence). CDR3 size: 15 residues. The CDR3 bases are TGTGCCAGCTTCCATCTAGCGGGAGGCTCCCACGAGCAGTACTTC. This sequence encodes CASFHLAGGSHEQYF.

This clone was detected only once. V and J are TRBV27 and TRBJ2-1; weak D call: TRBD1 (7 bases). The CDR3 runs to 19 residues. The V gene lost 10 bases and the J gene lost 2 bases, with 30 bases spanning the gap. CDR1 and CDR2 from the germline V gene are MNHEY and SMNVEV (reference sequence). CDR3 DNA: TGTGCCACACTCCCGGGACAGCAGACTAGTCCTTTCCCCTACAATGAGCAGTTCTTC. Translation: CATLPGQQTSPFPYNEQFF.

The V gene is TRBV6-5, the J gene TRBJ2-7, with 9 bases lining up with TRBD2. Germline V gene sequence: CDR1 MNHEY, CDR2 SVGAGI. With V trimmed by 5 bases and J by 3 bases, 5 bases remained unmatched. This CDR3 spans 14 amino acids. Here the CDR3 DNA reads TGTGCCAGCAGTCCAGGACTAGCGAGCTACGAGCAGTACTTC. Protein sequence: CASSPGLASYEQYF.

This CDR3 reads CASSPRGETQYF. The CDR3 nucleotides read TGTGCCAGCTCCCCCAGGGGGGAGACCCAGTACTTC. V is TRBV18 and J is TRBJ2-5; 7 positions agree with TRBD1. Unmatched junction bases numbered 3, after V lost 6 bases and J lost 5 bases. Germline lookup yields CDR1 KGHSH and CDR2 LQKENI. This CDR3 comprises 12 residues.

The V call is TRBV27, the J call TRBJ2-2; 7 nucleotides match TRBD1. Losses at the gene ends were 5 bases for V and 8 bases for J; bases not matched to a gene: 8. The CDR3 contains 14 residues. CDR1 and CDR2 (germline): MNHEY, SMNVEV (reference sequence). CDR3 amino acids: CASSPITGVGELFF. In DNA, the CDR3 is TGTGCCAGCAGTCCGATAACAGGGGTAGGGGAGCTGTTTTTT.

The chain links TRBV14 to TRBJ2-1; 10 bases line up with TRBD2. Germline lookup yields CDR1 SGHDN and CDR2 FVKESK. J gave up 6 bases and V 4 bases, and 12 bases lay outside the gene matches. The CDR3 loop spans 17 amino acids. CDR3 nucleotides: TGTGCCAGCAGCCGACCCACTAGCGGGGTGCCCCGCAATGAGCAGTTCTTC. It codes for CASSRPTSGVPRNEQFF. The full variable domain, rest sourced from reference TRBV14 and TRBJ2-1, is EAGVTQFPSHSVIEKGQTVTLRCDPISGHDNLYWYRRVMGKEIKFLLHFVKESKQDESGMPNNRFLAERTGGTYSTLKVQPAELEDSGVYFCASSRPTSGVPRNEQFFGPGTRLTVL.

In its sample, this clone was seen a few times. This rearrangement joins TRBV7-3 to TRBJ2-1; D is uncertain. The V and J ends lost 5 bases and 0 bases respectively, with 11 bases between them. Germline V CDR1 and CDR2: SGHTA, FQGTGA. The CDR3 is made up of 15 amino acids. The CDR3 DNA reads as TGTGCCAGCAGCACCTCTGGCGGCTCCTACAATGAGCAGTTCTTC. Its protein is CASSTSGGSYNEQFF.

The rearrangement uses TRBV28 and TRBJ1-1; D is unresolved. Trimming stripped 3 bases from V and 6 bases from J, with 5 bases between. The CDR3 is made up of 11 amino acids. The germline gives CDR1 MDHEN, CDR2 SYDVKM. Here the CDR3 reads CASSFISEAFF. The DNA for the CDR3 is TGTGCCAGCAGTTTTATTTCTGAAGCTTTCTTT.

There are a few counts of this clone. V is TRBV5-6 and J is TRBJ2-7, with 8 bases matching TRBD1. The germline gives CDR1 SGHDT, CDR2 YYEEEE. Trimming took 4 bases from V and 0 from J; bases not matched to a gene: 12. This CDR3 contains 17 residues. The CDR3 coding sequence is TGTGCCAGCAGCCGTCCGGGACAGGTGCAGAGCTCCTACGAGCAGTACTTC. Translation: CASSRPGQVQSSYEQYF.

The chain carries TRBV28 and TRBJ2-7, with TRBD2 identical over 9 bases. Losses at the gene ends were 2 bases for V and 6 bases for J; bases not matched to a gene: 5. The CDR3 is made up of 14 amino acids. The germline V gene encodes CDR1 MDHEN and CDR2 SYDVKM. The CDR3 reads CASSLLQTSGEQYF. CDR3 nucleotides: TGTGCCAGCAGTTTACTCCAGACTAGCGGCGAGCAGTACTTC. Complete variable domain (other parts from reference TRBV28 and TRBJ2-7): DVKVTQSSRYLVKRTGEKVFLECVQDMDHENMFWYRQDPGLGLRLIYFSYDVKMKEKGDIPEGYSVSREKKERFSLILESASTNQTSMYLCASSLLQTSGEQYFGPGTRLTVT.

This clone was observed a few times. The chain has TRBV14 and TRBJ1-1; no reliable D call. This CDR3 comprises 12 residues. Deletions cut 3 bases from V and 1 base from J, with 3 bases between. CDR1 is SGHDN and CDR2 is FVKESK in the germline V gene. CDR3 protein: CASSHGNTEAFF. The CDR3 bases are TGTGCCAGCAGCCACGGGAACACTGAAGCTTTCTTT.

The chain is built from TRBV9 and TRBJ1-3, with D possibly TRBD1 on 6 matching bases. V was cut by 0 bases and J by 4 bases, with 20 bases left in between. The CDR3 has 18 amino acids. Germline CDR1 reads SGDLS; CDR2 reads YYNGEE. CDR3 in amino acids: CASSVEKGTGYSGNTIYF. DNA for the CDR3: TGTGCCAGCAGCGTAGAAAAGGGAACAGGGTATTCCGGAAACACCATATATTTT. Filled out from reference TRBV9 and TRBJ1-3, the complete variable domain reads DSGVTQTPKHLITATGQRVTLRCSPRSGDLSVYWYQQSLDQGLQFLIQYYNGEERAKGNILERFSAQQFPDLHSELNLSSLELGDSALYFCASSVEKGTGYSGNTIYFGEGSWLTVV.

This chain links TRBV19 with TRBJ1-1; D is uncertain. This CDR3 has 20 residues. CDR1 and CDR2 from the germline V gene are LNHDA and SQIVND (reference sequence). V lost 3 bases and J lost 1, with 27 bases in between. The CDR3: CASSIGGVGILSSSNTEAFF. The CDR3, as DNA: TGTGCCAGTAGTATTGGCGGGGTTGGTATCCTTTCGTCGTCGAACACTGAAGCTTTCTTT. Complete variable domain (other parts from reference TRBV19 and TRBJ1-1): DGGITQSPKYLFRKEGQNVTLSCEQNLNHDAMYWYRQDPGQGLRLIYYSQIVNDFQKGDIAEGYSVSREKKESFPLTVTSAQKNPTAFYLCASSIGGVGILSSSNTEAFFGQGTRLTVV.

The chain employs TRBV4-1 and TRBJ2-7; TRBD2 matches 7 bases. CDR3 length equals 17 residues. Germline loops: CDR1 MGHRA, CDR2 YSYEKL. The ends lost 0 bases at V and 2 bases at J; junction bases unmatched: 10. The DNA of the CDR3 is TGCGCCAGCAGCCAAGAAATCCCGGTAGCGGGTACCTACGAGCAGTACTTC. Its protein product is CASSQEIPVAGTYEQYF.